The sequence of this TCR beta chain was determined in a study of blood T cell repertoires in COVID-19. Libraries were prepared by immunoSEQ multiplex PCR; TCRdb keeps only in-frame clonotypes and omits some of them. The table includes about 210,000 clones, 84% detected once. Concerning this clone: The same CDR3 can be traced to other DNA sequences in this sample.

Germline-derived CDR1 and CDR2 are LGHDT and YNNKEL (reference sequence). V lost 6 bases, J lost 3 bases, and 11 bases lay in between. The CDR3 loop spans 14 amino acids. The V gene is TRBV3-1 (or the pseudogene TRBV3-2), the J gene TRBJ2-2; possible D gene TRBD2, 6 bases. This receptor was taken from a woman between 45 and 60 years old with active or convalescent COVID-19. Sequenced material: peripheral blood. The CDR3 spells CASRSSGDTGELFF. DNA of the CDR3: TGTGCCAGCAGAAGTAGCGGTGACACCGGGGAGCTGTTTTTT.